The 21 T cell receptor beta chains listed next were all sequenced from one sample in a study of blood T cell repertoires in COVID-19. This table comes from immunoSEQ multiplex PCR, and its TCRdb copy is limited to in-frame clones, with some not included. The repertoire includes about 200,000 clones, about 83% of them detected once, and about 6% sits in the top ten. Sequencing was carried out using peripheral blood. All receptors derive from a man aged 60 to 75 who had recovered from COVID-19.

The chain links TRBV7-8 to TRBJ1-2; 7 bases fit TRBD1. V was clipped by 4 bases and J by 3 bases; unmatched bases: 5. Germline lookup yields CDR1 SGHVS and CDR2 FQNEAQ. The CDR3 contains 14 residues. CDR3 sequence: CASSSTGWDYGYTF. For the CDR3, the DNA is TGTGCCAGCAGCTCGACAGGGTGGGACTATGGCTACACCTTC.

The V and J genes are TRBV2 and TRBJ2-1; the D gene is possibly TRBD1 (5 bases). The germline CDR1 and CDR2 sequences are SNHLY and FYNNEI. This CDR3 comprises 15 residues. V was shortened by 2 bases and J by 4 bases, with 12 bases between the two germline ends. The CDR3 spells CASSESSQGYNEQFF. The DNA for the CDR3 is TGTGCCAGCAGTGAATCATCCCAGGGATACAATGAGCAGTTCTTC.

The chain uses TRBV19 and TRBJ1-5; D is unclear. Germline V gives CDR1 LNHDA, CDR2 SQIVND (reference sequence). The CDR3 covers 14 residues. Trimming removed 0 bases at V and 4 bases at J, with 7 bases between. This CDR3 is CASSIDLENQPQHF. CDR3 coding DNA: TGTGCCAGTAGTATAGATCTTGAGAATCAGCCCCAGCATTTT.

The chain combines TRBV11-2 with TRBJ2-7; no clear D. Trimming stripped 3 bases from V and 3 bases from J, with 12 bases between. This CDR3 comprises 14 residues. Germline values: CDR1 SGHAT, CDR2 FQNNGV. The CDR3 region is CASSFSPRVYEQYF. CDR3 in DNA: TGTGCCAGCAGCTTCAGTCCTAGAGTCTACGAGCAGTACTTC.

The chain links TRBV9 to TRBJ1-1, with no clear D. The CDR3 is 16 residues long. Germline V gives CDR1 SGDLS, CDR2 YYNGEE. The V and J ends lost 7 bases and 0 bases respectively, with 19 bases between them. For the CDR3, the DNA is TGTGCCAGCGGTCCGGGGAGCGAGAAAATGAACACTGAAGCTTTCTTT. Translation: CASGPGSEKMNTEAFF.

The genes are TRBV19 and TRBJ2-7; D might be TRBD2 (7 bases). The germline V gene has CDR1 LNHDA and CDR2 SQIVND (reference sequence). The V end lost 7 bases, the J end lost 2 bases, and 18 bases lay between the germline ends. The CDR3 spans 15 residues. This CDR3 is CASTQPGGGPYEQYF. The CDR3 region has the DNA TGTGCCAGTACCCAACCCGGCGGGGGCCCCTACGAGCAGTACTTC.

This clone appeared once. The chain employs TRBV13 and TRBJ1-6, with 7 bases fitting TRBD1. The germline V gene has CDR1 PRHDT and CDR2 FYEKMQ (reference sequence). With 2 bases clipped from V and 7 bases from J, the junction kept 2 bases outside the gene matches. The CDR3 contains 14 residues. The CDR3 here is CASSLQGGNSPLHF. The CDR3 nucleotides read TGTGCCAGCAGCTTACAGGGGGGCAATTCACCCCTCCACTTT.

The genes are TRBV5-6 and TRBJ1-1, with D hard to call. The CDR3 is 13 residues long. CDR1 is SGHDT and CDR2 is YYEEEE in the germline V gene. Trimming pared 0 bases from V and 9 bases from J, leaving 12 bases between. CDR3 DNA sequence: TGTGCCAGCAGCTTGGGGGCAGGAGGACAAGCTTTCTTT. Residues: CASSLGAGGQAFF.

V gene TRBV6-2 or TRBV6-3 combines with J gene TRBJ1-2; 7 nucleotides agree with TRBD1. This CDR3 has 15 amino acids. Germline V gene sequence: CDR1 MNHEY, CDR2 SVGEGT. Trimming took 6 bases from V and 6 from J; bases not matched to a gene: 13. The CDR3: CASSPRQGNQDGYTF. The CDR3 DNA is TGTGCCAGCAGCCCGAGACAGGGAAATCAAGATGGCTACACCTTC.

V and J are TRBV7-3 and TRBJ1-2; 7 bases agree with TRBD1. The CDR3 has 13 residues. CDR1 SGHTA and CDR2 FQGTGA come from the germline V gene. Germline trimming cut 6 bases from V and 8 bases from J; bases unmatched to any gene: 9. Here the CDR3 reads CASRPSTGVGYTF. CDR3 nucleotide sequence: TGTGCCAGCAGACCATCAACAGGGGTGGGCTACACCTTC. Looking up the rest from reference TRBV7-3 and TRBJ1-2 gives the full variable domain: GAGVSQTPSNKVTEKGKYVELRCDPISGHTALYWYRQSLGQGPEFLIYFQGTGAADDSGLPNDRFFAVRPEGSVSTLKIQRTERGDSAVYLCASRPSTGVGYTFGSGTRLTVV.

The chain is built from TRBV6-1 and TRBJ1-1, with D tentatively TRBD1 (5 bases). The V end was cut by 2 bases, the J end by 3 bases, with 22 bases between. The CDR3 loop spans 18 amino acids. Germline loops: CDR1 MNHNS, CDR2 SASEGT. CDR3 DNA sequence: TGTGCCAGCAGTGAAAGGGGCGTCTCCCTCTTCCTTGACACTGAAGCTTTCTTT. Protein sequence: CASSERGVSLFLDTEAFF.

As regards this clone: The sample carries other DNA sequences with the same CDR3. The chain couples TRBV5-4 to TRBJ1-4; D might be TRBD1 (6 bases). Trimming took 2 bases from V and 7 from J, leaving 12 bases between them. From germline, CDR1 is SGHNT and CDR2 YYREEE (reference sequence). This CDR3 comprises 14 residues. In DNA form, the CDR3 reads TGTGCCAGCAGCTTACAGGGTGCTACTGAAAAACTGTTTTTT. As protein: CASSLQGATEKLFF.

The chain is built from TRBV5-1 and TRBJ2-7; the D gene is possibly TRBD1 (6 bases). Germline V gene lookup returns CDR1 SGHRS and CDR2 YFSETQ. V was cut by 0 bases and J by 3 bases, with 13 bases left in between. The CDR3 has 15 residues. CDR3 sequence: CASSLAGGRFYEQYF. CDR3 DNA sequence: TGCGCCAGCAGCTTGGCTGGGGGCAGGTTCTACGAGCAGTACTTC. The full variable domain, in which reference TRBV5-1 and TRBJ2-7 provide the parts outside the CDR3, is KAGVTQTPRYLIKTRGQQVTLSCSPISGHRSVSWYQQTPGQGLQFLFEYFSETQRNKGNFPGRFSGRQFSNSRSEMNVSTLELGDSALYLCASSLAGGRFYEQYFGPGTRLTVT.

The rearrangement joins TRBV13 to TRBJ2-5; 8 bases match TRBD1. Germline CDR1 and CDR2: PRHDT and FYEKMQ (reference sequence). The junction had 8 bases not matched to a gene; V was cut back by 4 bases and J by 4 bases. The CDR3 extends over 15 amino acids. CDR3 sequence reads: CASSSGQVGSETQYF. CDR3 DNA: TGTGCCAGCAGCTCGGGACAGGTGGGGTCAGAGACCCAGTACTTC.

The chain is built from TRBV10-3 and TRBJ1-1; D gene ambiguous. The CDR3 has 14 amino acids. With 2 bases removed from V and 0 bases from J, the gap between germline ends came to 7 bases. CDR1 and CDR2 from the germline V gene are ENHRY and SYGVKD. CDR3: CAISEGQMNTEAFF. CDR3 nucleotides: TGTGCCATCAGTGAGGGGCAGATGAACACTGAAGCTTTCTTT.

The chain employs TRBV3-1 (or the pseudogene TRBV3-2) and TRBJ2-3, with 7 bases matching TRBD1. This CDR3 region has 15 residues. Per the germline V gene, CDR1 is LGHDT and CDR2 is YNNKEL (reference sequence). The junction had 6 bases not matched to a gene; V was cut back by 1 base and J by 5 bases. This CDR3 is CASSQVKGALDTQYF. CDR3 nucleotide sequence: TGTGCCAGCAGCCAAGTCAAGGGGGCCCTAGATACGCAGTATTTT.

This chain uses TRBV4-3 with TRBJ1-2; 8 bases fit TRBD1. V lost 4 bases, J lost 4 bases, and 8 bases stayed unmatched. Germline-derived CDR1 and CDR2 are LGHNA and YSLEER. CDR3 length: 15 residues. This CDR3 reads CASSRTGTGPYGYTF. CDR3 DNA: TGCGCCAGCAGCCGCACCGGGACAGGACCCTATGGCTACACCTTC.

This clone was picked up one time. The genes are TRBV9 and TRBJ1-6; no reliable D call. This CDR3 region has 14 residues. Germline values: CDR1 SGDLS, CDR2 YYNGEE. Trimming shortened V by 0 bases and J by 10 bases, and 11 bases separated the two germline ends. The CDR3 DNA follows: TGTGCCAGCAGCGTAGCTACGGGGAACTCACCCCTCCACTTT. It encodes CASSVATGNSPLHF.

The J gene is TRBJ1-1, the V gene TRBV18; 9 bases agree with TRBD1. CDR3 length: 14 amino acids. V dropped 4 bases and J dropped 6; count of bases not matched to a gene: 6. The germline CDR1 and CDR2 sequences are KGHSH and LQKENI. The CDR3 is CASSLGQGLPEAFF. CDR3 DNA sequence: TGTGCCAGCTCACTGGGACAGGGATTACCTGAAGCTTTCTTT. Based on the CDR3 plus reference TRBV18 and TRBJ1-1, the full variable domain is NAGVMQNPRHLVRRRGQEARLRCSPMKGHSHVYWYRQLPEEGLKFMVYLQKENIIDESGMPKERFSAEFPKEGPSILRIQQVVRGDSAAYFCASSLGQGLPEAFFGQGTRLTVV.

The CDR3 here is CASSLGAGLFSGNTIYF. The DNA of the CDR3 is TGTGCCAGCAGCTTGGGGGCAGGGTTATTCTCTGGAAACACCATATATTTT. The rearrangement joins TRBV5-6 to TRBJ1-3; D might be TRBD1 (5 bases). The CDR3 contains 17 residues. Trimming removed 0 bases from V and 0 bases from J, with 13 bases in between. Germline-derived CDR1 and CDR2 are SGHDT and YYEEEE.

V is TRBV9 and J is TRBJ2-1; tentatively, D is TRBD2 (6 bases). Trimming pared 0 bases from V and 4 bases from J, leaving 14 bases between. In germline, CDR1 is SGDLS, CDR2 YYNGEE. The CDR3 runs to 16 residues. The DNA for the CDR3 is TGTGCCAGCAGCGTAGGGGTCGGGAGTAGATACAATGAGCAGTTCTTC. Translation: CASSVGVGSRYNEQFF.